The 20 T cell receptor beta chains below come from one sample, sequenced in a study of resident and recirculating memory T cells in vitiligo. Profiled with immunoSEQ multiplex PCR; TCRdb holds only in-frame clones, not every one. The data show about 42,000 clones, about 93% seen once. Sequencing was carried out using blood. Receptor source: a male donor with vitiligo.

V gene TRBV19 combines with J gene TRBJ2-1; D might be TRBD1 (7 bases). Trimming took 3 bases from V and 6 from J, leaving 15 bases between them. CDR3 size: 15 residues. Germline loops: CDR1 LNHDA, CDR2 SQIVND (reference sequence). The CDR3 spells CASSIGGGPFNEQFF. For the CDR3, the DNA is TGTGCCAGTAGTATTGGAGGGGGCCCGTTCAATGAGCAGTTCTTC.

This chain connects TRBV5-1 to TRBJ1-5; weak D call: TRBD1 (6 bases). The V end lost 4 bases, the J end lost 12 bases, and 17 bases lay between the germline ends. CDR3 length: 13 amino acids. In germline, CDR1 is SGHRS, CDR2 YFSETQ. CDR3 bases: TGCGCCAGCAGCACCGGTCGGGGGGCAGGCCAGCATTTT. Its protein is CASSTGRGAGQHF.

A few counts support this clone. The chain joins TRBV7-9 to TRBJ1-2, with D maybe TRBD1 (5 bases). The CDR3 covers 16 residues. The germline V and J ends were trimmed by 1 base and 4 bases, with 16 bases remaining between them. Germline V lookup: CDR1 SEHNR, CDR2 FQNEAQ (reference sequence). This CDR3 is CASSLGGGQGLYGYTF. Here the CDR3 DNA reads TGTGCCAGCAGCTTAGGTGGTGGGCAGGGTCTCTATGGCTACACCTTC. The full variable domain, in which reference TRBV7-9 and TRBJ1-2 provide the parts outside the CDR3, is DTGVSQNPRHKITKRGQNVTFRCDPISEHNRLYWYRQTLGQGPEFLTYFQNEAQLEKSRLLSDRFSAERPKGSFSTLEIQRTEQGDSAMYLCASSLGGGQGLYGYTFGSGTRLTVV.

This clone has just one count. The CDR3 is CASRRQGLNTEAFF. Written as DNA, the CDR3 is TGCGCCAGCAGACGACAGGGCCTGAACACTGAAGCTTTCTTT. The chain joins TRBV5-1 to TRBJ1-1; 7 bases are shared with TRBD1. CDR1 is SGHRS and CDR2 is YFSETQ in the germline V gene. The V gene end was trimmed by 5 bases and the J gene end by 0 bases; junction bases not matched to a gene: 4. There are 14 residues in the CDR3.

The rearrangement uses TRBV30 and TRBJ2-5, with 7 bases lining up with TRBD1. CDR1 is GTSNPN, CDR2 SVGIG, per germline (reference sequence). The CDR3 sequence is 12 residues long. V was pared by 5 bases and J by 2 bases, with 2 bases of the junction left unmatched. This CDR3 is CAWGTAQETQYF. In DNA, the CDR3 is TGTGCCTGGGGGACAGCACAAGAGACCCAGTACTTC.

This clone was detected only once. The chain carries TRBV2 and TRBJ2-7, with D tentatively TRBD1 (6 bases). CDR1 is SNHLY and CDR2 is FYNNEI in the germline V gene. V shed 9 bases and J shed 4 bases, with 16 bases lying between them. The CDR3 is 13 amino acids. CDR3 coding DNA: TGTGCCAGTCGACGCGGACAGCTTTACGAGCAGTACTTC. Translated, it gives CASRRGQLYEQYF.

The genes are TRBV19 and TRBJ1-5, with 7 bases lining up with TRBD1. Germline-derived CDR1 and CDR2 are LNHDA and SQIVND (reference sequence). This CDR3 comprises 15 residues. Germline trimming cut 5 bases from V and 1 base from J; bases unmatched to any gene: 5. The CDR3, as DNA: TGTGCCAGTAGTCTACAGGGGAGAAGCAATCAGCCCCAGCATTTT. Its protein is CASSLQGRSNQPQHF.

The chain joins TRBV7-9 to TRBJ2-1, with 11 bases aligning to TRBD2. J gave up 5 bases and V 5 bases, and 14 bases lay outside the gene matches. Germline loops: CDR1 SEHNR, CDR2 FQNEAQ (reference sequence). This CDR3 has 18 residues. CDR3 sequence (DNA): TGTGCCAGCAGCATACCGATAGCGGGGGGGCCTTGGAACAATGAGCAGTTCTTC. As protein: CASSIPIAGGPWNNEQFF.

The chain has TRBV5-4 and TRBJ1-4, with D unclear. The CDR3 spans 15 residues. The ends were cut back, 0 bases at V and 0 bases at J, with 6 bases in the middle. Germline V CDR1 and CDR2: SGHNT, YYREEE (reference sequence). The CDR3 nucleotides are TGTGCCAGCAGCTTGGGCGGGACAACTAATGAAAAACTGTTTTTT. It codes for CASSLGGTTNEKLFF.

The chain joins TRBV5-5 to TRBJ1-1; no definite D call. Trimming left V 0 bases short and J 8 bases short, with 8 bases between. Germline V gene data show CDR1 as SGHKS and CDR2 as YYEKEE (reference sequence). This CDR3 has 12 residues. DNA for the CDR3: TGTGCCAGCAGCTTGGAGCCCCGCGAAGCTTTCTTT. Its translation is CASSLEPREAFF. Variable domain in full (rest from reference TRBV5-5 and TRBJ1-1): DAGVTQSPTHLIKTRGQQVTLRCSPISGHKSVSWYQQVLGQGPQFIFQYYEKEERGRGNFPDRFSARQFPNYSSELNVNALLLGDSALYLCASSLEPREAFFGQGTRLTVV.

V and J are TRBV4-3 and TRBJ2-2; 8 bases are a match to TRBD1. V was clipped by 5 bases and J by 7 bases; unmatched bases: 9. This CDR3 is built from 15 residues. CDR1 LGHNA and CDR2 YSLEER come from the germline V gene. DNA of the CDR3: TGCGCCAGCAGCGCCGGACAGGGAGTTGGCGGGGAGCTGTTTTTT. The encoded protein is CASSAGQGVGGELFF.

This chain uses TRBV2 with TRBJ1-1, with 8 bases aligning to TRBD1. Germline CDR1 SNHLY, CDR2 FYNNEI. The CDR3 sequence is 15 residues long. V was clipped by 2 bases and J by 5 bases; unmatched bases: 7. The CDR3 bases are TGTGCCAGCAGTGAACCCAGGGGGCGCGGGACTGAAGCTTTCTTT. This encodes CASSEPRGRGTEAFF.

The rearrangement joins TRBV5-1 to TRBJ2-5; possibly TRBD1 for D (6 bases). The V end lost 4 bases, the J end lost 5 bases, and 15 bases lay between the germline ends. Germline CDR1 reads SGHRS; CDR2 reads YFSETQ. This CDR3 has 14 amino acids. The CDR3 DNA is TGCGCCAGCAGCCCACAGGGACCTGGGGAGACCCAGTACTTC. Its protein product is CASSPQGPGETQYF.

The table lists this clone with a count of one. The V gene is TRBV18, the J gene TRBJ2-5; no clear D. The CDR3 length is 12 residues. V lost 1 base and J 5 bases, leaving 5 bases between the germline ends. CDR1 and CDR2 (germline): KGHSH, LQKENI. The CDR3 loop is CASSPRRETQYF. CDR3 DNA sequence: TGTGCCAGCTCACCACGTCGTGAGACCCAGTACTTC.

CDR3 nucleotide sequence: TGTGCCAGCTCAATCCCCGGGACTAGCGTAGTAGATACGCAGTATTTT. This gives the protein CASSIPGTSVVDTQYF. This chain uses TRBV18 with TRBJ2-3, with TRBD2 matching over 10 bases. Germline CDR1 reads KGHSH; CDR2 reads LQKENI. This CDR3 is 16 amino acids long. J was trimmed by 5 bases and V by 5 bases; bases with no gene match: 10.

The chain employs TRBV5-4 and TRBJ2-3, with D perhaps TRBD2 (7 bases). Germline lookup yields CDR1 SGHNT and CDR2 YYREEE (reference sequence). The CDR3 contains 15 residues. Trimming cost V 4 bases and J 6 bases, with 18 bases left between them. In DNA form, the CDR3 reads TGTGCCAGCAGCCCGGACCTGGGGGGGCTCGATACGCAGTATTTT. Translating it yields CASSPDLGGLDTQYF.

The chain joins TRBV5-5 to TRBJ2-3; no clear D gene. The CDR3 is 17 amino acids. Germline V gene sequence: CDR1 SGHKS, CDR2 YYEKEE (reference sequence). The ends were cut back, 3 bases at V and 0 bases at J, with 17 bases in the middle. This CDR3 is CASSSFRSITSTDTQYF. The CDR3 coding sequence is TGTGCCAGCAGCTCGTTTAGATCGATTACTAGCACAGATACGCAGTATTTT.

The table lists this clone with a count of one. This chain uses TRBV9 with TRBJ2-7; the match to TRBD1 covers 8 bases. Losses at the gene ends were 3 bases for V and 0 bases for J; bases not matched to a gene: 8. This CDR3 has 16 residues. The V gene's germline CDR1 is SGDLS and CDR2 YYNGEE. The CDR3 loop is CASSGGTGLSSYEQYF. The CDR3 DNA follows: TGTGCCAGCAGCGGCGGGACAGGCCTCAGCTCCTACGAGCAGTACTTC.

The CDR3 DNA reads TGTGCCAGCAGAGGGACAGGGGCTTCCTACGAGCAGTACTTC. Translating gives CASRGTGASYEQYF. The chain uses TRBV6-5 and TRBJ2-7, with 10 nucleotides matching TRBD1. CDR3 size: 14 residues. Germline V CDR1 and CDR2: MNHEY, SVGAGI. V lost 6 bases and J lost 1; bases outside the gene matches: 3.

This clone was detected only a few times. The rearrangement links TRBV29-1 to TRBJ1-2; 9 bases map to TRBD1. The V gene's germline CDR1 is SQVTM and CDR2 ANQGSEA. The CDR3 is made up of 12 amino acids. J gave up 3 bases and V 8 bases, and 4 bases lay outside the gene matches. This CDR3 reads CSLRTGDYGYTF. The CDR3 DNA is TGCAGCTTAAGGACAGGGGACTATGGCTACACCTTC.